This entry lists 19 T cell receptor beta chains sequenced from one sample in a study of molecular identifiers for immune sequencing clone quantification. TCRdb itself ran the PCR reads through MiXCR, one entry per CDR3 protein. This table holds around 460,000 distinct CDR3 sequences, over 20% found once. The specimen sequenced was naive CD8+ T cells from blood, with Jurkat cell RNA spiked in. The sample's subset: FACS-sorted CD8+CD4-CCR7+CD45RA+ naive T cells. These receptors were collected from a human donor in good health. Some libraries in this study had Jurkat cell RNA spiked in.

This clonotype was detected a few times. This rearrangement joins TRBV12-2 to TRBJ1-1. TRBV12-2 is given as a pseudogene. The CDR3 is made up of 16 amino acids. The CDR3, as DNA: TGTGCAAGTCGCTTAGCGCGTACGAGGAAGAACACTGAAGCTTTCTTT. It encodes CASRLARTRKNTEAFF.

This clonotype was recorded many times. The J gene is TRBJ2-3, the V gene TRBV6-1; D unresolved. V was shortened by 3 bases and J by 6 bases, with 4 bases between the two germline ends. The CDR3 extends over 11 amino acids. The germline V gene has CDR1 MNHNS and CDR2 SASEGT. CDR3: CASSDADTQYF. CDR3 nucleotide sequence: TGTGCCAGCAGTGACGCTGATACGCAGTATTTT.

The V and J genes are TRBV2 and TRBJ1-2; D possibly corresponds to TRBD1 (5 bases). This CDR3 region has 12 residues. CDR1 and CDR2 from the germline V gene are SNHLY and FYNNEI. The V end lost 6 bases, the J end lost 1 base, and 6 bases lay between the germline ends. The CDR3 spells CASRGVNYGYTF. CDR3 sequence (DNA): TGTGCCAGCAGAGGGGTTAACTATGGCTACACCTTC.

The chain has TRBV5-4 and TRBJ2-5; 10 bases are a match to TRBD2. V lost 4 bases to trimming and J lost 2 bases; unmatched junction nucleotides: 5. The CDR3 covers 15 residues. Germline lookup yields CDR1 SGHNT and CDR2 YYREEE (reference sequence). The CDR3 bases are TGTGCCAGCAGCGAGGCACTAGCGGGGCAAGAGACCCAGTACTTC. Its translation: CASSEALAGQETQYF. Filled out from reference TRBV5-4 and TRBJ2-5, the complete variable domain reads ETGVTQSPTHLIKTRGQQVTLRCSSQSGHNTVSWYQQALGQGPQFIFQYYREEENGRGNFPPRFSGLQFPNYSSELNVNALELDDSALYLCASSEALAGQETQYFGPGTRLLVL.

This clonotype was detected ten times or more. The chain joins TRBV4-1 to TRBJ1-4; 7 positions agree with TRBD1. Losses at the gene ends were 0 bases for V and 4 bases for J; bases not matched to a gene: 2. CDR1 is MGHRA and CDR2 is YSYEKL in the germline V gene. The CDR3 sequence is 15 residues long. The CDR3 DNA reads TGCGCCAGCAGCCAAGAGGACAGGTTTAATGAAAAACTGTTTTTT. Its protein is CASSQEDRFNEKLFF.

As concerns this clonotype: This sequence may be a read error, since a much larger clone differs from it by one base. V gene TRBV5-1 combines with J gene TRBJ1-4; a weak D match, TRBD1 (5 bases). The CDR3 runs 15 residues. Germline CDR1 is SGHRS and CDR2 is YFSETQ. The CDR3, as DNA: TGCGCCTGCAGCGGAACCGGGGCCTCTAATGAAAAACTGTTTTTT. Its protein is CACSGTGASNEKLFF.

This clonotype was recorded a few times. V is TRBV20-1 and J is TRBJ2-7; TRBD1 might be the D (5 bases). V lost 3 bases and J 3 bases, leaving 12 bases between the germline ends. In germline, CDR1 is DFQATT, CDR2 SNEGSKA (reference sequence). CDR3 size: 13 residues. In DNA, the CDR3 is TGCAGTGCTAGTTGGGGCAGGGTCTACGAGCAGTACTTC. Encoded protein: CSASWGRVYEQYF.

This clonotype was observed a few times. V usage is TRBV30 and J usage is TRBJ1-1; D not resolved. V lost 0 bases and J 4 bases, leaving 9 bases between the germline ends. Germline V CDR1 and CDR2: GTSNPN, SVGIG (reference sequence). The CDR3 spans 13 residues. The CDR3 sequence is CAWSVTLSTEAFF. The DNA for the CDR3 is TGTGCCTGGAGTGTAACCTTATCCACTGAAGCTTTCTTT.

V usage is TRBV12-3 or TRBV12-4 and J usage is TRBJ2-7; perhaps TRBD1 as D (6 bases). The CDR3 is 14 residues long. Trimming took off 3 bases at V and 2 bases at J, with 11 bases between the two ends. The CDR3 DNA is TGTGCCAGCAGTTTTTACGGGGACACCTACGAGCAGTACTTC. Its protein is CASSFYGDTYEQYF.

This clonotype showed up just once. Mismatch with germline at one junction end may stem from a read error. This rearrangement joins TRBV5-1 to TRBJ2-5, with D possibly TRBD2 on 7 matching bases. Germline CDR1 reads SGHRS; CDR2 reads YFSETQ. The CDR3 is made up of 19 amino acids. In DNA, the CDR3 is TGCGCCAGCAGCGGGGTTGATTGGGGGGGCCACAAATTGAAAGAGACCCGGTACTTC. Translating it yields CASSGVDWGGHKLKETRYF.

On this clonotype itself: A much bigger clone sits one base away, suggesting this may be a read error. V gene TRBV19 combines with J gene TRBJ1-1; D call uncertain. The CDR3 contains 13 residues. Germline CDR1 and CDR2: LNHDA and SQIVND (reference sequence). The CDR3 loop is CASCIGLSNEAFF. CDR3 DNA sequence: TGTGCCAGTTGTATTGGTCTCAGTAATGAAGCTTTCTTT.

This clonotype was observed a handful of times. The chain recombines TRBV20-1 with TRBJ2-7; possible D gene TRBD1, 6 bases. CDR3 size: 15 residues. V gave up 0 bases and J gave up 0 bases, with 12 bases separating them. The germline V gene encodes CDR1 DFQATT and CDR2 SNEGSKA (reference sequence). The CDR3 spells CSARDWDNPSYEQYF. Written as DNA, the CDR3 is TGCAGTGCTAGAGATTGGGACAACCCCTCCTACGAGCAGTACTTC.

This clonotype appeared a few times. This sequence joins TRBV27 and TRBJ2-1; D may be TRBD2 (5 bases). V was cut by 2 bases and J by 4 bases, with 12 bases left in between. The CDR3 contains 15 residues. Germline-derived CDR1 and CDR2 are MNHEY and SMNVEV (reference sequence). The CDR3 is CASSLGTRVYNEQFF. CDR3 nucleotide sequence: TGTGCCAGCAGTTTAGGTACTAGGGTTTACAATGAGCAGTTCTTC.

This clonotype was recorded at least ten times. V gene TRBV4-1 combines with J gene TRBJ1-5; D is unclear. With 1 base removed from V and 7 bases from J, the gap between germline ends came to 14 bases. Germline V CDR1 and CDR2: MGHRA, YSYEKL. This CDR3 is 15 amino acids long. As DNA, the CDR3 is TGCGCCAGCAGCCAAGGTGCGGGGATGGTCCAGCCCCAGCATTTT. Translation: CASSQGAGMVQPQHF.

This clonotype was counted a few times. The chain recombines TRBV7-6 with TRBJ2-7, with 11 bases matching TRBD2. The CDR3 contains 18 residues. V shed 5 bases, J shed 5 bases, and the junction held 17 bases outside the gene matches. Germline V gene sequence: CDR1 SGHVS, CDR2 FNYEAQ. CDR3 sequence reads: CASSHVPGLAEQPHEQYF. CDR3 sequence (DNA): TGTGCCAGCAGCCACGTCCCGGGACTAGCGGAGCAGCCCCACGAGCAGTACTTC.

This chain uses TRBV20-1 with TRBJ2-2, with D possibly being TRBD2 (6 bases). V was shortened by 0 bases and J by 0 bases, with 14 bases between the two germline ends. Germline CDR1 is DFQATT and CDR2 is SNEGSKA (reference sequence). CDR3 size: 17 residues. The CDR3 is CSARDSWGDANTGELFF. CDR3 DNA: TGCAGTGCTAGAGATAGTTGGGGGGACGCGAACACCGGGGAGCTGTTTTTT.

There are a few counts of this clonotype. The CDR3 spells CATSDFRGGAYEQYF. In DNA, the CDR3 is TGTGCCACCAGTGATTTCCGCGGAGGGGCCTACGAGCAGTACTTC. V usage is TRBV24-1 and J usage is TRBJ2-7; a possible D gene is TRBD2 (6 bases). Germline CDR1 KGHDR, CDR2 SFDVKD. CDR3 length: 15 amino acids. The V end was cut by 1 base, the J end by 2 bases, with 11 bases between.

A few counts support this clonotype. An end of the junction does not agree with germline; a read error may underlie this. V usage is TRBV7-9 and J usage is TRBJ1-1; no reliable D call. CDR1 and CDR2 from the germline V gene are SEHNR and FQNEAQ (reference sequence). This CDR3 has 16 residues. The CDR3 DNA is TGTGTCAGCAGCTTAGTAGCCTTGGCAGGGAACACTGAAGCTTTCTTT. Translation gives CVSSLVALAGNTEAFF.

This sequence joins TRBV5-6 and TRBJ1-1; 7 nucleotides match TRBD1. Germline trimming cut 0 bases from V and 3 bases from J; bases unmatched to any gene: 5. Germline V lookup: CDR1 SGHDT, CDR2 YYEEEE. The CDR3 is 15 residues long. CDR3 coding DNA: TGTGCCAGCAGCTTGGGGGACAGCAGGGACACTGAAGCTTTCTTT. Its translation: CASSLGDSRDTEAFF.